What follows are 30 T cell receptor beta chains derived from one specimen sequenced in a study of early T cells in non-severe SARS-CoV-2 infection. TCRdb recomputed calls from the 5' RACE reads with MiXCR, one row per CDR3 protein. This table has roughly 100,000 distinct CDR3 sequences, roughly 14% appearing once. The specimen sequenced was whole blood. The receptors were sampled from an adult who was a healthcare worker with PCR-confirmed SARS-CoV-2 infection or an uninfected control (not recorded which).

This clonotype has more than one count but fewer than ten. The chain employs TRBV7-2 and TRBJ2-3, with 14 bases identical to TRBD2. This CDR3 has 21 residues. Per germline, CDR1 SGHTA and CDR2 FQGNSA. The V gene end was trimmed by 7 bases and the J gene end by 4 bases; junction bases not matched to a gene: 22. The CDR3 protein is CASKLLPGLAGDSWGSDTQYF. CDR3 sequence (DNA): TGTGCCAGCAAACTCTTACCGGGACTAGCGGGAGATAGTTGGGGGTCAGATACGCAGTATTTT.

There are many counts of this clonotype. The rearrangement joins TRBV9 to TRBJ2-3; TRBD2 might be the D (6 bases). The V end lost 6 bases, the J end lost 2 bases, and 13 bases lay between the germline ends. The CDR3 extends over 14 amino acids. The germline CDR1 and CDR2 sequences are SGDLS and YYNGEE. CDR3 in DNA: TGTGCCAGCAACCTGGGACTTCACACAGATACGCAGTATTTT. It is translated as CASNLGLHTDTQYF.

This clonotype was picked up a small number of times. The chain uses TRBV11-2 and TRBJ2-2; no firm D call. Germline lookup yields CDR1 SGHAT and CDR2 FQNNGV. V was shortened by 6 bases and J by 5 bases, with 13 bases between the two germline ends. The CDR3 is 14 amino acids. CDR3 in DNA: TGTGCCAGCAGTTTCGACTGGGTTACCGGGGAGCTGTTTTTT. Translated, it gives CASSFDWVTGELFF.

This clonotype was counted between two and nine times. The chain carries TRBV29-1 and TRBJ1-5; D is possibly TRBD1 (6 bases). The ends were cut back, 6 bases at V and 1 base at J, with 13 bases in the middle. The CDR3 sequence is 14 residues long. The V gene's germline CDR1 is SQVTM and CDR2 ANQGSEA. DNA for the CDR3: TGCAGCGTGTCGGTGGGGGCGAGCAATCAGCCCCAGCATTTT. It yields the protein CSVSVGASNQPQHF.

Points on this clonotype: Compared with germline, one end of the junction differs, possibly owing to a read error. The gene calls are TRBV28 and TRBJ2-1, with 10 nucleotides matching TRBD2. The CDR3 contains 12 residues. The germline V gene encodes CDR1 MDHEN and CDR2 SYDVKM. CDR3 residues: CASGGTSAIEIF. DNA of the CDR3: TGTGCCAGCGGGGGGACTAGCGCGATAGAAATCTTC.

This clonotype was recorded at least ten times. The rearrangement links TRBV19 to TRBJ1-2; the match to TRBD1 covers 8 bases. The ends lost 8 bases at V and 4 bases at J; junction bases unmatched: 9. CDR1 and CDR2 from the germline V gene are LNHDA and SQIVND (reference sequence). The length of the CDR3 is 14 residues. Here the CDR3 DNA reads TGTGCCAGTGCACTCCGACAGGGGATCTATGGCTACACCTTC. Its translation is CASALRQGIYGYTF.

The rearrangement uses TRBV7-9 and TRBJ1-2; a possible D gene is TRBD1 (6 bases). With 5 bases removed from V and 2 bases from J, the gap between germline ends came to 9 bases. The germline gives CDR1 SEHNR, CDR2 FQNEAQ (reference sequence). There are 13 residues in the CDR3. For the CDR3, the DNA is TGTGCCAGCAGCGAAACAGGGAACTATGGCTACACCTTC. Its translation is CASSETGNYGYTF.

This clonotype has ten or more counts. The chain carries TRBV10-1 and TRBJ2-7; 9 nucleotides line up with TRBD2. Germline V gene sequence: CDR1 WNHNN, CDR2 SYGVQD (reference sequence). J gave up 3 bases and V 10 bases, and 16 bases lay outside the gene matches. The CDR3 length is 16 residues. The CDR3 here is CATRATLLAGFYEQYF. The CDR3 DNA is TGCGCCACTAGGGCAACCCTACTAGCGGGTTTCTACGAGCAGTACTTC.

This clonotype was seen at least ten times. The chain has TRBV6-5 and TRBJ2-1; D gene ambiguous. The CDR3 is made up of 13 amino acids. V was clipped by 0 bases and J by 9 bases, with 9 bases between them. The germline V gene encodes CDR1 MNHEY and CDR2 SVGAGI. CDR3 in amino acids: CASSYSLLGEQFF. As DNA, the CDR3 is TGTGCCAGCAGTTACTCGTTACTTGGTGAGCAGTTCTTC.

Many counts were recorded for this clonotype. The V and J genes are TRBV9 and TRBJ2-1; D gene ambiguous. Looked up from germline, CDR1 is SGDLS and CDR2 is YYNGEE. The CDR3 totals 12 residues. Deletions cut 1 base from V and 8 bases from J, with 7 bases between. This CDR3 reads CASSVFGDEQFF. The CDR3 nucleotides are TGTGCCAGCAGCGTATTCGGCGATGAGCAGTTCTTC.

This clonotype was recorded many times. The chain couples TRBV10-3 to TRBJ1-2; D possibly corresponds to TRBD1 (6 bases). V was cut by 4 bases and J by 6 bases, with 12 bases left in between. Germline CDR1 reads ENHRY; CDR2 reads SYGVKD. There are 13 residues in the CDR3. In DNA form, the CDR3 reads TGTGCCATCAGTGGTGTAGCAGGGGATGGCTACACCTTC. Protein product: CAISGVAGDGYTF.

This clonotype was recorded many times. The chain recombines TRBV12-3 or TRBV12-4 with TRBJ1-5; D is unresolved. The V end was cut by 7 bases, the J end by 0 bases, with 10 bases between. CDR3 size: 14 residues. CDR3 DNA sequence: TGTGCCAGCACCCTTGAAAATAGCAATCAGCCCCAGCATTTT. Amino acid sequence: CASTLENSNQPQHF.

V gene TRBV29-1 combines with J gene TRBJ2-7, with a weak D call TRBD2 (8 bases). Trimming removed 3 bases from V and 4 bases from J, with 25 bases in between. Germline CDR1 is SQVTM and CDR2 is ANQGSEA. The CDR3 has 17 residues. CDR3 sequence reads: CSVDDRDPGTSSYEQYF. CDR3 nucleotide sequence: TGCAGCGTTGATGACAGGGATCCCGGGACTAGTAGTTACGAGCAGTACTTC.

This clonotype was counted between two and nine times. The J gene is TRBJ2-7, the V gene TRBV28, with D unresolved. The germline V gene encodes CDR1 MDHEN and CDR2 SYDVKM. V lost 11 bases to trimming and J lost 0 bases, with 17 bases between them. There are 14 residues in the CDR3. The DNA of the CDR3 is TGTGCCTGCACGTCGGGTGCATACTCCTACGAGCAGTACTTC. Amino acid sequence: CACTSGAYSYEQYF. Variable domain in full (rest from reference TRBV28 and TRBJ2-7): DVKVTQSSRYLVKRTGEKVFLECVQDMDHENMFWYRQDPGLGLRLIYFSYDVKMKEKGDIPEGYSVSREKKERFSLILESASTNQTSMYLCACTSGAYSYEQYFGPGTRLTVT.

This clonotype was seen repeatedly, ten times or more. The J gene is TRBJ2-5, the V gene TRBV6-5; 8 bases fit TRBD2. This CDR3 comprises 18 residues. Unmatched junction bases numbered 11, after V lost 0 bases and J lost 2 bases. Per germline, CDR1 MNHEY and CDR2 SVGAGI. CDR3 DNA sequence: TGTGCCAGCAGTTACTCAACTAGCGGATCATGGGGGCAAGAGACCCAGTACTTC. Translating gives CASSYSTSGSWGQETQYF.

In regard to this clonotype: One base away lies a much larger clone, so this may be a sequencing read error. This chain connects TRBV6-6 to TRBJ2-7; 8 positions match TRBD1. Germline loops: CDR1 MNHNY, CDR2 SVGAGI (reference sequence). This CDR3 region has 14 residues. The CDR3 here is CASSYSDRAGERYF. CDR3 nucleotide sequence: TGTGCCAGCAGTTATTCGGACAGGGCGGGCGAGCGGTACTTC.

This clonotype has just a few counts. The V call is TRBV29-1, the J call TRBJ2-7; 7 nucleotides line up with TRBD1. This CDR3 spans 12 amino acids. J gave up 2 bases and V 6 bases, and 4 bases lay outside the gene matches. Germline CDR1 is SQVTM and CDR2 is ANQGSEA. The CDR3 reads CSVAGGTYEQYF. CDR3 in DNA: TGCAGCGTAGCAGGGGGAACCTACGAGCAGTACTTC.

The CDR3 DNA follows: TGCGCCAGCAGTCAGGAGTTCTATGGCTACACCTTC. It translates to CASSQEFYGYTF. This rearrangement joins TRBV4-1 to TRBJ1-2; D not resolved. Trimming shortened V by 6 bases and J by 4 bases, and 9 bases separated the two germline ends. CDR1 MGHRA and CDR2 YSYEKL come from the germline V gene. The CDR3 consists of 12 residues.

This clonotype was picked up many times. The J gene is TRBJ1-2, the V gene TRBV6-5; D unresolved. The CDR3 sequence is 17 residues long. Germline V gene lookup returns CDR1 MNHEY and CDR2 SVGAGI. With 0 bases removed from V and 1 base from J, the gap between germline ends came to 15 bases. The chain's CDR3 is CASSYSLTSLINYGYTF. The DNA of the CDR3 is TGTGCCAGCAGTTACTCACTAACCAGCCTCATTAACTATGGCTACACCTTC.

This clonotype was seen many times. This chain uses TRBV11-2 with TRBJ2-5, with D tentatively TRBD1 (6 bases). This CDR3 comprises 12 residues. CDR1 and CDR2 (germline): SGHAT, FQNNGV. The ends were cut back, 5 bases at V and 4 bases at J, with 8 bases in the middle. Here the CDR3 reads CASSQGRETQYF. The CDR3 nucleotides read TGTGCCAGCAGCCAGGGGCGAGAGACCCAGTACTTC.

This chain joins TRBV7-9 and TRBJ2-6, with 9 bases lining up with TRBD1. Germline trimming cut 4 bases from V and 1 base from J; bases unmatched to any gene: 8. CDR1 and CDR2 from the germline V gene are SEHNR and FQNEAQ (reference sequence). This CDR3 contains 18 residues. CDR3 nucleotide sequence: TGTGCCAGCAGCTCAGCCCGGGACAGGGCATCTGGGGCCAACGTCCTGACTTTC. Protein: CASSSARDRASGANVLTF.

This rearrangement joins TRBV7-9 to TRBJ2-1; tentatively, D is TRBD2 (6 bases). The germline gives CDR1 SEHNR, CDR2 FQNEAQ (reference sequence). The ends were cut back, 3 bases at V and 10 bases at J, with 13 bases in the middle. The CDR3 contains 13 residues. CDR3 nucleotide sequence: TGTGCCAGCAGCTTGGTGCGGGAAGGAGAGCAGTTCTTC. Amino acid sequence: CASSLVREGEQFF.

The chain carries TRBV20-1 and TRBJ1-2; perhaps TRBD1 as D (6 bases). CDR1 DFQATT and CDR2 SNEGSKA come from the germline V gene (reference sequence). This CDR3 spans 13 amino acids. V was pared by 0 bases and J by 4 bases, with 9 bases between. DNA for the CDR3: TGCAGTGCTAGAGACTACAGGGTCTATGGCTACACCTTC. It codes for CSARDYRVYGYTF.

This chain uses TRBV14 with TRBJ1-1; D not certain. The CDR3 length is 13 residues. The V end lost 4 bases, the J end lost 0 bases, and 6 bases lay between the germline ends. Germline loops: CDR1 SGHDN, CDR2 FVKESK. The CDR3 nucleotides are TGTGCCAGCAGCCGGGAGTTGAACACTGAAGCTTTCTTT. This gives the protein CASSRELNTEAFF.

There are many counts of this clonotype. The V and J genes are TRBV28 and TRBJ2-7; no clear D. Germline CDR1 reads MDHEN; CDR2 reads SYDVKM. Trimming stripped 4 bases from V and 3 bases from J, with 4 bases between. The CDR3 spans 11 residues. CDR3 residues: CASSSNYEQYF. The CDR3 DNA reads TGTGCCAGCAGTTCGAACTACGAGCAGTACTTC.

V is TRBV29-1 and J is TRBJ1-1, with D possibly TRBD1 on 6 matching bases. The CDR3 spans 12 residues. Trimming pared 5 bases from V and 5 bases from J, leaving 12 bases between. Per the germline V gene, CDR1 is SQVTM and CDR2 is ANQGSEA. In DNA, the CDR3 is TGCAGCGTTACCCAGGGGAGGACTGAAGCTTTCTTT. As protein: CSVTQGRTEAFF.

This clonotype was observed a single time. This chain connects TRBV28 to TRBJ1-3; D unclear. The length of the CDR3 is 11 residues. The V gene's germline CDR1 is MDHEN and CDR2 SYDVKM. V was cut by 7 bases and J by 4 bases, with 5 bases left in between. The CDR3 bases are TGTGCCAGCAATCAGGGAAACACCATATATTTT. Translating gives CASNQGNTIYF.

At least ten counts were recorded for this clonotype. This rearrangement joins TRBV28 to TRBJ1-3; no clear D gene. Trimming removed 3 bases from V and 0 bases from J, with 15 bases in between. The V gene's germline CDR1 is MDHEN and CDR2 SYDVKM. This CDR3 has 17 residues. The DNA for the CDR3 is TGTGCCAGCAGTTTGCGGGGTCAAACGAGCTCTGGAAACACCATATATTTT. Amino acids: CASSLRGQTSSGNTIYF. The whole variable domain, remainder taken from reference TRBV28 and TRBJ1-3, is DVKVTQSSRYLVKRTGEKVFLECVQDMDHENMFWYRQDPGLGLRLIYFSYDVKMKEKGDIPEGYSVSREKKERFSLILESASTNQTSMYLCASSLRGQTSSGNTIYFGEGSWLTVV.

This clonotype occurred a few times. CDR3 coding DNA: TGTGCCAGCAGCTTGGCCCCGGGACTAGCGGGAGGACAACCTCCGGATACGCAGTATTTT. It yields the protein CASSLAPGLAGGQPPDTQYF. The chain has TRBV11-2 and TRBJ2-3, with TRBD2 matching 15 bases. V was clipped by 3 bases and J by 6 bases; unmatched bases: 16. The CDR3 totals 20 residues. Per germline, CDR1 SGHAT and CDR2 FQNNGV.

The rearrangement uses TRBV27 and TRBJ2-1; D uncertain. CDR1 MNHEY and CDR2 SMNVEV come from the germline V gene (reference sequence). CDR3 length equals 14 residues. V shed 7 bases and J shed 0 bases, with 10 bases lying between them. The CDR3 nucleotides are TGTGCCAGCAAGCCGCCTAGCTCCTACAATGAGCAGTTCTTC. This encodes CASKPPSSYNEQFF.